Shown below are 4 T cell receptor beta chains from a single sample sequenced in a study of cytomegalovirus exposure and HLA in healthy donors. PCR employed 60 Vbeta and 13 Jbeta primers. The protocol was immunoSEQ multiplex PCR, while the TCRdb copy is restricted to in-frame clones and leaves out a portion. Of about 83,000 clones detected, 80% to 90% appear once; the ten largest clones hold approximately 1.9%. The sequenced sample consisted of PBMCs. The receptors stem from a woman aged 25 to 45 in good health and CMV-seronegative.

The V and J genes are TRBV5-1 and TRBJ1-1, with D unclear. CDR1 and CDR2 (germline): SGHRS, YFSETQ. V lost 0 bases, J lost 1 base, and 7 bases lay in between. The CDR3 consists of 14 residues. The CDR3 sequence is CASSLGASNTEAFF. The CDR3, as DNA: TGCGCCAGCAGCTTGGGGGCGTCGAACACTGAAGCTTTCTTT.

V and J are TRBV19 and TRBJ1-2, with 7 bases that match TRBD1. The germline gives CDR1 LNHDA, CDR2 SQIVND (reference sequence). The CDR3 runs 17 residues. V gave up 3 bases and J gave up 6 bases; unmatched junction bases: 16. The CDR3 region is CASSITGAVLTGDGYTF. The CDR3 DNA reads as TGTGCCAGTAGTATCACAGGGGCGGTACTGACTGGTGATGGCTACACCTTC.

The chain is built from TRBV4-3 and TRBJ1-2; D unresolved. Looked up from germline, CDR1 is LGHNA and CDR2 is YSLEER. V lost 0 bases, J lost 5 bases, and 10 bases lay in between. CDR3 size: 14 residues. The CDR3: CASSQDPGDYGYTF. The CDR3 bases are TGCGCCAGCAGCCAAGATCCAGGCGATTATGGCTACACCTTC.

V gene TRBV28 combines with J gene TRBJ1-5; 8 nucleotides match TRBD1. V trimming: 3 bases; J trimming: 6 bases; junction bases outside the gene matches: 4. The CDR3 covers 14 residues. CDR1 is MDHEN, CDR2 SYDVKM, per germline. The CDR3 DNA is TGTGCCAGCAGTTTCACAGGGGGAGGTCAGCCCCAGCATTTT. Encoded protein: CASSFTGGGQPQHF.